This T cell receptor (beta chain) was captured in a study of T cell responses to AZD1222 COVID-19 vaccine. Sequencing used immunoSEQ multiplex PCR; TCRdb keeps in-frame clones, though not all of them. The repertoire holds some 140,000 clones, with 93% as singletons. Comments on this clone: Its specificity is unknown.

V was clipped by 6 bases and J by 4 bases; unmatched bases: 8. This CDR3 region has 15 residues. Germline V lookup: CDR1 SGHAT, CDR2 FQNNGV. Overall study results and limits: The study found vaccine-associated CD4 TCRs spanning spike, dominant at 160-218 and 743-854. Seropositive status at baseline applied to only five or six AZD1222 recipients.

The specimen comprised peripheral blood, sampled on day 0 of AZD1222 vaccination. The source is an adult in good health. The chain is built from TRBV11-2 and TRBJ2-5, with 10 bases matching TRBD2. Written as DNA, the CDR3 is TGTGCCAGCAGTCCCGAAGCGGGGGGGCCAGAGACCCAGTACTTC. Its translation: CASSPEAGGPETQYF.